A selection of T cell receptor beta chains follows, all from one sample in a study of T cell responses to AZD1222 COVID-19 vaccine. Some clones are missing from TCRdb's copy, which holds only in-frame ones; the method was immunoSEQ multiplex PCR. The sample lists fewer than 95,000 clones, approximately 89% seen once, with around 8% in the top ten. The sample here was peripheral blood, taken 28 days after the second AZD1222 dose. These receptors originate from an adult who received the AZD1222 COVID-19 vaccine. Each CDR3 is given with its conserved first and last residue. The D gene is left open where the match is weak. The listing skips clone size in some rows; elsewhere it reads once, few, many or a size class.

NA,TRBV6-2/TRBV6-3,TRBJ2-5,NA,CASSYLRWGGETQYF,TGTGCCAGCAGTTACCTCCGGTGGGGAGGAGAGACCCAGTACTTC
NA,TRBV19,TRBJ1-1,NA,CASSILTEAFF,TGTGCCAGTAGTATACTCACTGAAGCTTTCTTT
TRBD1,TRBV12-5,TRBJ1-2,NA,CASGLGDRGLEGYTF,TGTGCTAGTGGTTTGGGCGACAGGGGGCTGGAGGGCTACACCTTC
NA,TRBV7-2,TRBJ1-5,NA,CASSSSSGGQPQHF,TGTGCCAGCAGCTCCTCATCCGGGGGCCAGCCCCAGCATTTT
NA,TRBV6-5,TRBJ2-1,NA,CASSYTRYNEQFF,TGTGCCAGCAGTTACACGCGGTACAATGAGCAGTTCTTC
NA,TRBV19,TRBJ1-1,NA,CASSIDPTANTEAFF,TGTGCCAGTAGTATCGACCCCACGGCGAACACTGAAGCTTTCTTT
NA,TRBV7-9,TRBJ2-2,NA,CASNIQELGELFF,TGTGCCAGCAACATACAGGAGCTCGGGGAGCTGTTTTTT
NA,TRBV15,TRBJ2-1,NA,CATRQLSYNEQFF,TGTGCCACCAGGCAACTATCATACAATGAGCAGTTCTTC
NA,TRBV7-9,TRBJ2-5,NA,CASSLGGVSVISQETQYF,TGTGCCAGCAGCTTAGGTGGTGTGAGCGTCATTTCCCAAGAGACCCAGTACTTC
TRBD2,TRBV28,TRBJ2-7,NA,CASSASGGTYEQYF,TGTGCCAGCAGTGCTAGCGGAGGCACCTACGAGCAGTACTTC
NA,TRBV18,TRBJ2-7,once,CASSLNSDYEQYF,TGTGCCAGCTCACTTAATAGCGACTACGAGCAGTACTTC
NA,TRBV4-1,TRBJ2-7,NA,CASSQGTLGTEAYEQYF,TGCGCCAGCAGCCAAGGGACCCTGGGGACTGAGGCCTACGAGCAGTACTTC
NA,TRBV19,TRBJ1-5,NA,CASSLESGGLNQPQHF,TGTGCCAGTAGCCTTGAGAGTGGGGGACTTAATCAGCCCCAGCATTTT
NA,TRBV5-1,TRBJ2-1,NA,CASSPDGVGEQFF,TGCGCCAGCAGCCCGGATGGGGTCGGTGAGCAGTTCTTC
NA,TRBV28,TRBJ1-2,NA,CASSLKGIPIRGYTF,TGTGCCAGCAGTTTAAAAGGGATCCCCATCCGGGGCTACACCTTC
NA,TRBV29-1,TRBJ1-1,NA,CSVARLSGTEAFF,TGCAGCGTTGCCCGCCTAAGCGGCACTGAAGCTTTCTTT
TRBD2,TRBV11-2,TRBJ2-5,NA,CASTLGLAGPSGETQYF,TGTGCCAGCACCCTTGGCCTAGCGGGCCCGTCGGGAGAGACCCAGTACTTC
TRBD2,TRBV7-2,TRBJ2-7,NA,CASSSQGRGGEQYF,TGTGCCAGCAGCTCCCAGGGACGGGGGGGCGAGCAGTACTTC
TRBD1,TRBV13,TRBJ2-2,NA,CASSLINTGGKTGELFF,TGTGCCAGCAGCTTGATTAATACAGGGGGCAAAACCGGGGAGCTGTTTTTT
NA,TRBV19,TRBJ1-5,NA,CASSPQVQPQHF,TGTGCCAGTAGTCCCCAAGTCCAGCCCCAGCATTTT
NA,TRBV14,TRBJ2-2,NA,CASSQDGRPGLFF,TGTGCCAGCAGCCAAGATGGACGCCCGGGGCTGTTTTTT
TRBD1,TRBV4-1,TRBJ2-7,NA,CASSLSGTGVAEQYF,TGCGCCAGCAGCCTCTCCGGGACAGGGGTGGCCGAGCAGTACTTC
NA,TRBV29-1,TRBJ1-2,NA,CSVGTGANYGYTF,TGCAGCGTTGGCACAGGAGCTAACTATGGCTACACCTTC
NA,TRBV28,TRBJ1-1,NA,CASSLQGVGGAFF,TGTGCCAGCAGTCTCCAAGGTGTAGGGGGTGCTTTCTTT
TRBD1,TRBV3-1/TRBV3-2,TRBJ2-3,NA,CASSQERGTATQYF,TGTGCCAGCAGCCAAGAGCGTGGGACAGCCACGCAGTATTTT
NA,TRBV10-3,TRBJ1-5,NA,CAISPDQSNQPQHF,TGTGCCATCAGTCCGGACCAAAGCAATCAGCCCCAGCATTTT
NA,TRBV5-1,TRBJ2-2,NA,CASNDLGANTGELFF,TGCGCCAGCAACGATCTCGGCGCGAACACCGGGGAGCTGTTTTTT
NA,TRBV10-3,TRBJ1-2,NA,CAISDLGLYGYTF,TGTGCCATCAGTGATCTGGGTCTCTATGGCTACACCTTC
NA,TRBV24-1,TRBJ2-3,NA,CATSGQTSTDTQYF,TGTGCCACCAGTGGTCAGACCAGCACAGATACGCAGTATTTT
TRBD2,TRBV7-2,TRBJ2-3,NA,CASRERGGTDTQYF,TGTGCCAGCAGGGAGCGGGGAGGCACAGATACGCAGTATTTT
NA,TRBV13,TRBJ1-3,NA,CASSLRDGTGNTIYF,TGTGCCAGCAGCTTAAGGGACGGTACTGGAAACACCATATATTTT
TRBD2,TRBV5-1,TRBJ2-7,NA,CASSPGSSGSTGRSYEQYF,TGCGCCAGCAGCCCTGGGTCTAGCGGGAGTACGGGGAGGTCCTACGAGCAGTACTTC